This T cell receptor (beta chain) was identified during a study of identical twins. Looked up from germline, CDR1 is LNHDA and CDR2 is SQIVND (reference sequence). Trimming at V came to 4 bases and at J to 5 bases, leaving 7 bases not matched to a gene. This CDR3 has 14 residues. Healthy Caucasians supplied all donations. TCRdb fed the 5' RACE reads into MiXCR, producing one record per CDR3 protein. This table holds fewer than 550,000 distinct CDR3 sequences, 14% found once. The same sample was also studied in work on yellow fever vaccine responses in identical twins.

The rearrangement joins TRBV19 to TRBJ2-5; 7 positions agree with TRBD1. This receptor was identified in a woman between 18 and 29 years old in good health. Specimen: CD4+ T cells sorted from blood. CDR3 bases: TGTGCCAGTAGTACGACAGGGTTCCTTGAGACCCAGTACTTC. The encoded protein is CASSTTGFLETQYF.